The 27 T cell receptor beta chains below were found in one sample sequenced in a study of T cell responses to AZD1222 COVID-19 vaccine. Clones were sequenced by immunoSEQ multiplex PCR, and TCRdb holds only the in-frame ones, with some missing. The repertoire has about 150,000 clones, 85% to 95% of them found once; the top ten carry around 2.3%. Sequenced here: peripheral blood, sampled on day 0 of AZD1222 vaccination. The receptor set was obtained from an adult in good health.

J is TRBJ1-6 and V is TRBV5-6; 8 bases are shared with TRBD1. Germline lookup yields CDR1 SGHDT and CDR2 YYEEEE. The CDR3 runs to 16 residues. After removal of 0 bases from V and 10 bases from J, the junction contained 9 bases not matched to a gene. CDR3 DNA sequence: TGTGCCAGCAGCTTGGGGTACGACAGGGGAGAGTCACCCCTCCACTTT. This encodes CASSLGYDRGESPLHF. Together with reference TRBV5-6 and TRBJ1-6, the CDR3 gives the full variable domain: DAGVTQSPTHLIKTRGQQVTLRCSPKSGHDTVSWYQQALGQGPQFIFQYYEEEERQRGNFPDRFSGHQFPNYSSELNVNALLLGDSALYLCASSLGYDRGESPLHFGNGTRLTVT.

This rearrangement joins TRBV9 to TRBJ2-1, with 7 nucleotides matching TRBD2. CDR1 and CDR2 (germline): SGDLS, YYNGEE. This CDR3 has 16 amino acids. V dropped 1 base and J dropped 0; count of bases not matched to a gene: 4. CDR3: CASSVLGGSSYNEQFF. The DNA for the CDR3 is TGTGCCAGCAGCGTACTTGGCGGGAGCTCCTACAATGAGCAGTTCTTC.

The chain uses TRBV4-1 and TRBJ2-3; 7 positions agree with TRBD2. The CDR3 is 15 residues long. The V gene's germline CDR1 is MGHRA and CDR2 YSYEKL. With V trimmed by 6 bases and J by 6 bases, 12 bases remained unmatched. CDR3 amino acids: CASRAAAGSRDTQYF. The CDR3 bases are TGCGCCAGCAGGGCTGCAGCGGGGTCTCGGGATACGCAGTATTTT.

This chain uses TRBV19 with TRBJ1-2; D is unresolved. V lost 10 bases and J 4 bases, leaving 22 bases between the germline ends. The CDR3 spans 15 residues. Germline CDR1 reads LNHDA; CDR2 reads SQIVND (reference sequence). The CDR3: CATRPKGIAGYGYTF. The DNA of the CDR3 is TGTGCCACCCGCCCCAAGGGTATCGCTGGCTATGGCTACACCTTC.

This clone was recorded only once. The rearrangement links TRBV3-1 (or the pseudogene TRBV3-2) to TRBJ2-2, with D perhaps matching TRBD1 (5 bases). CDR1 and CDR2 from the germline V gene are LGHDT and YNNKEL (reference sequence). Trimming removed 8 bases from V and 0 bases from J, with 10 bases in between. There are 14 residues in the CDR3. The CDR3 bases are TGTGCCAGCTGGCAAGGGGCGAACACCGGGGAGCTGTTTTTT. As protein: CASWQGANTGELFF.

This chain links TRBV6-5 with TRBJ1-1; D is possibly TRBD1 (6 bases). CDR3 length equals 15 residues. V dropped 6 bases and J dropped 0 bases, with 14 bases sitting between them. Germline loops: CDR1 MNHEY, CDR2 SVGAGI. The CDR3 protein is CASRAGGRVNTEAFF. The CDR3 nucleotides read TGTGCCAGCAGGGCCGGGGGCCGGGTGAACACTGAAGCTTTCTTT.

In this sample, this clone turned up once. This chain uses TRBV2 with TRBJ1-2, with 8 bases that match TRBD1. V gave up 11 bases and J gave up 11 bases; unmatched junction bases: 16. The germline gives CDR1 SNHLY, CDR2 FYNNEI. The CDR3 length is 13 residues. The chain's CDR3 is CASSLGDRKGYTF. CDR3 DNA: TGTGCCTCCTCCCTGGGGGACAGGAAAGGGTACACCTTC.

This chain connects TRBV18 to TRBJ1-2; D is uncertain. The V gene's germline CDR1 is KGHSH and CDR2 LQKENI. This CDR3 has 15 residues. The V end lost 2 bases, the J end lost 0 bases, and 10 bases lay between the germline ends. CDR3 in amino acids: CASSPRTDPNYGYTF. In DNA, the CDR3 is TGTGCCAGCTCACCAAGGACGGACCCTAACTATGGCTACACCTTC. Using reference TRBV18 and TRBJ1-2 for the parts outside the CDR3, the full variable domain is NAGVMQNPRHLVRRRGQEARLRCSPMKGHSHVYWYRQLPEEGLKFMVYLQKENIIDESGMPKERFSAEFPKEGPSILRIQQVVRGDSAAYFCASSPRTDPNYGYTFGSGTRLTVV.

CDR3 DNA: TGTGCCAGCAGTCCTAGCGGGAGGGCGAACACCGGGGAGCTGTTTTTT. This sequence encodes CASSPSGRANTGELFF. The V gene is TRBV28, the J gene TRBJ2-2, with 12 bases lining up with TRBD2. CDR3 length: 16 residues. CDR1 and CDR2 from the germline V gene are MDHEN and SYDVKM. The V segment lost 5 bases and the J segment 0 bases; nucleotides outside the gene matches: 1.

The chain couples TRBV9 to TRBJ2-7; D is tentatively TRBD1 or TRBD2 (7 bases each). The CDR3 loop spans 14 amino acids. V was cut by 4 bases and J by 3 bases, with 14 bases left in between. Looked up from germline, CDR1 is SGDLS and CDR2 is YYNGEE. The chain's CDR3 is CASSPRGGDYEQYF. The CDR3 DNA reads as TGTGCCAGCAGCCCCAGGGGGGGGGACTACGAGCAGTACTTC.

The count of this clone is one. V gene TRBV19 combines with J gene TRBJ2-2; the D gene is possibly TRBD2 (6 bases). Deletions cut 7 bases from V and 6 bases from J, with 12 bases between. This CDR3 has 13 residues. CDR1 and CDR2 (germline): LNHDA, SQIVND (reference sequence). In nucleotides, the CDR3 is TGTGCCAGTATTCGGGGGTCGGCCGGGGAGCTGTTTTTT. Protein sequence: CASIRGSAGELFF.

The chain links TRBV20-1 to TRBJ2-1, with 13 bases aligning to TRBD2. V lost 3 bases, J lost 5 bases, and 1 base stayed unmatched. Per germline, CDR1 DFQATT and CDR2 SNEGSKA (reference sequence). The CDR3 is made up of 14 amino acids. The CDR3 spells CSASTSGGDNEQFF. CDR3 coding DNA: TGCAGTGCTAGTACTAGCGGGGGGGACAATGAGCAGTTCTTC.

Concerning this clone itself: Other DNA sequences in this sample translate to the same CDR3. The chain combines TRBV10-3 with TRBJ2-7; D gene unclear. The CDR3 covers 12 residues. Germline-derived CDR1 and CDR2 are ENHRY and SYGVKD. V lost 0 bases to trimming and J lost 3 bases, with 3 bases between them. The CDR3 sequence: CAISESNYEQYF. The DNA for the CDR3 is TGTGCCATCAGTGAGTCGAACTACGAGCAGTACTTC.

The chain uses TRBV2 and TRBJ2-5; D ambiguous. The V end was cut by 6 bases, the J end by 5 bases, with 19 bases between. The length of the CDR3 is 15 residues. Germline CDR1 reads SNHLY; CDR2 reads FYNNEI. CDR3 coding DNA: TGTGCCAGCAGGCAAGTGGCTTCCACTATGGAGACCCAGTACTTC. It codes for CASRQVASTMETQYF.

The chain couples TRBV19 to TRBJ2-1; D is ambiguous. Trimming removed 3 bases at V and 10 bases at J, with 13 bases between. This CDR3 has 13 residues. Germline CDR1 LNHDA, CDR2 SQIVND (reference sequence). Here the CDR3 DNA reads TGTGCCAGTAGTATCCAACCCCAAACCGAGCAGTTCTTC. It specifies CASSIQPQTEQFF.

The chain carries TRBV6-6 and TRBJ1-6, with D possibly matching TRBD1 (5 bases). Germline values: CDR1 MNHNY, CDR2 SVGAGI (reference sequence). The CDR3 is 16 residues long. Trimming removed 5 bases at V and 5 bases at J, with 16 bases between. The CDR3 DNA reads TGTGCCAGCAGTGCCCTCAGCAGGACACATAATTCACCCCTCCACTTT. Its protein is CASSALSRTHNSPLHF.

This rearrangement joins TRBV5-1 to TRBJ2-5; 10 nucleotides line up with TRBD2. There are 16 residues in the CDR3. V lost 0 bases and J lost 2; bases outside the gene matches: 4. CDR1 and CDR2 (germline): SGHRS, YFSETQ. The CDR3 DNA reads TGCGCCAGCAGCTTGGGGTTAGCGGGGGGACAAGAGACCCAGTACTTC. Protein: CASSLGLAGGQETQYF.

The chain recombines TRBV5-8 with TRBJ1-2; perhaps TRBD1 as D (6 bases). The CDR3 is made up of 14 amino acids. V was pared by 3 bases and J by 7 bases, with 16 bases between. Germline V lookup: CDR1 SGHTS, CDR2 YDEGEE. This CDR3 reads CASSSRQGIAGYTF. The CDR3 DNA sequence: TGTGCCAGCAGCTCCCGGCAGGGGATCGCTGGCTACACCTTC.

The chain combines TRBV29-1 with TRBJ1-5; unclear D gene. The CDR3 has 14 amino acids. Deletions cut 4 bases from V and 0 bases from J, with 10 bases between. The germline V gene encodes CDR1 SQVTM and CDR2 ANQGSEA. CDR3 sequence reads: CSVVQSDSNQPQHF. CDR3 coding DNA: TGCAGCGTTGTACAGTCTGATAGCAATCAGCCCCAGCATTTT.

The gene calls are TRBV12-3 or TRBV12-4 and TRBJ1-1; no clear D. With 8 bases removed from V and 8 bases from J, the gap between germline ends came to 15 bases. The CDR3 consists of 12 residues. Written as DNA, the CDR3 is TGTGCCAGCGCGAGGAGGACTATCGAAGCTTTCTTT. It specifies CASARRTIEAFF.

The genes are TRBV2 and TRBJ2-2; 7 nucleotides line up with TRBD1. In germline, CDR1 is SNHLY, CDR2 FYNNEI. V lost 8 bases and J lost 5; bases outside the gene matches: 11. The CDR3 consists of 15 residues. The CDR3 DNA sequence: TGTGCCAGCGGTTTACGACAGACAGGGACCGGGGAGCTGTTTTTT. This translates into CASGLRQTGTGELFF.

The CDR3 region has the DNA TGTGCCATCAGTCCCTTAGGGGGGCATGAAGGTACGCAGTATTTT. Encoded protein: CAISPLGGHEGTQYF. This chain joins TRBV10-3 and TRBJ2-3; D may correspond to TRBD1 or TRBD2 (6 bases each). The CDR3 extends over 15 amino acids. From germline, CDR1 is ENHRY and CDR2 SYGVKD. V dropped 5 bases and J dropped 8 bases, with 20 bases sitting between them.

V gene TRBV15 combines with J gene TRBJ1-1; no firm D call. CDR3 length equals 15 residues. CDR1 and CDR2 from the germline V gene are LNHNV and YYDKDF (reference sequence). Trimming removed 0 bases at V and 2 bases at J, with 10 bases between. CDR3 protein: CATSREYTGNTEAFF. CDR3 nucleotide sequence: TGTGCCACCAGCAGAGAATACACGGGTAACACTGAAGCTTTCTTT. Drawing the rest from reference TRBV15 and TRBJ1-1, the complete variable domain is DAMVIQNPRYQVTQFGKPVTLSCSQTLNHNVMYWYQQKSSQAPKLLFHYYDKDFNNEADTPDNFQSRRPNTSFCFLDIRSPGLGDTAMYLCATSREYTGNTEAFFGQGTRLTVV.

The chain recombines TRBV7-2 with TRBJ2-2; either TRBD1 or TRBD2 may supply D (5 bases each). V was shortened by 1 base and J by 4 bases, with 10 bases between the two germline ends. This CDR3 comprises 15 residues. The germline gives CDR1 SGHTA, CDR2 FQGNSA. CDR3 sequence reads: CASSLDGAGTGELFF. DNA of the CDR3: TGTGCCAGCAGCTTAGACGGGGCGGGCACCGGGGAGCTGTTTTTT.

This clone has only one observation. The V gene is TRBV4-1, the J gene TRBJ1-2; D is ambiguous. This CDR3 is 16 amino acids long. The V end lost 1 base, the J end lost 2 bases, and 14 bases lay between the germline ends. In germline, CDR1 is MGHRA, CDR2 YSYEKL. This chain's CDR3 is CASSQAAGSVNYGYTF. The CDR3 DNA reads TGCGCCAGCAGCCAAGCGGCCGGCTCGGTAAACTATGGCTACACCTTC.

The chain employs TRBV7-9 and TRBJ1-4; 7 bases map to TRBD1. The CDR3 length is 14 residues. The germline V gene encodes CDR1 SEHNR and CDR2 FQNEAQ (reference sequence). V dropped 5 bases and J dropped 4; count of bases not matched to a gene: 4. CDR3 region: CASSEGQLNEKLFF. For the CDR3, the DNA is TGTGCCAGCAGCGAGGGACAGCTTAATGAAAAACTGTTTTTT.

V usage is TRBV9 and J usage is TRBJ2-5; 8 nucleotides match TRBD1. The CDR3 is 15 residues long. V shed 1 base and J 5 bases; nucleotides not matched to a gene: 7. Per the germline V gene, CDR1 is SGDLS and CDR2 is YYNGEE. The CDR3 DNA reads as TGTGCCAGCAGCGTAAGGACAGGGTCCCAGGAGACCCAGTACTTC. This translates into CASSVRTGSQETQYF. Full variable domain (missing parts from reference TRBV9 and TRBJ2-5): DSGVTQTPKHLITATGQRVTLRCSPRSGDLSVYWYQQSLDQGLQFLIQYYNGEERAKGNILERFSAQQFPDLHSELNLSSLELGDSALYFCASSVRTGSQETQYFGPGTRLLVL.